This TCR beta chain was obtained from a study of blood T cell repertoires in COVID-19. About the research overall: Samples taken during acute and convalescent COVID-19 were collected in the United States, Italy and Spain. In each case, the material was cDNA or gDNA derived from T cells, B-cell-depleted T cells, or PBMCs.

Comments on this clone: Germline and junction disagree at one end, which may indicate a read error.

In the authors' methods: Amplification with reference gene primers provided the estimates of nucleated cell counts. TCRdb's table, derived via immunoSEQ multiplex PCR, lists solely in-frame clones and lacks some. The V and J calls and the clone size are those of that table, but D and trimming were determined from the DNA. The data contain some 220,000 clones, around 84% of them singletons. The germline gives CDR1 LNHDA, CDR2 SQIVND (reference sequence). This CDR3 has 16 residues. This chain links TRBV19 with TRBJ1-2; 11 nucleotides agree with TRBD1. The sequence came from a man aged 45 to 65 with active or convalescent COVID-19. Sample: peripheral blood. CDR3 in DNA: TGTGCCAGTCAACCGGGACAGGGGGTTTTAAACTTTGGCTACACCTTC. Encoded protein: CASQPGQGVLNFGYTF.